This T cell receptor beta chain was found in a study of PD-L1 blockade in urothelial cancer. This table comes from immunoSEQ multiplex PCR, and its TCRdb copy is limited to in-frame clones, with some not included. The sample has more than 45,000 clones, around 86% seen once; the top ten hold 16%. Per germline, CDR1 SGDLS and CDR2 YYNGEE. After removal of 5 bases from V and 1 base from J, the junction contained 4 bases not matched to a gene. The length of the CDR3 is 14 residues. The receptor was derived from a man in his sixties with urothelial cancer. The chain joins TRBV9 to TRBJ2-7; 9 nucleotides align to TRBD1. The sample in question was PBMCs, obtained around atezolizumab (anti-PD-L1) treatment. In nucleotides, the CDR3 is TGTGCCAGCAGTGGGACAGGGTCGTCCTACGAGCAGTACTTC. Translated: CASSGTGSSYEQYF.